This is a list of T cell receptor beta chains from one sample in a study of Ad26.COV2.S vaccination and SARS-CoV-2 variants. Assay: immunoSEQ multiplex PCR; the TCRdb copy retains only in-frame clones and omits some. The table includes some 340,000 clones, about 82% detected once. Sample: peripheral blood, taken in a trial of Ad26.COV2.S vaccine versus placebo. Source of these receptors: a person between 18 and 60 years old who received the Ad26.COV2.S COVID-19 vaccine or a placebo. Each CDR3 is given with its conserved first and last residue. Fields, in order: clone size, J gene, V gene, D gene, CDR3 protein, CDR3 DNA. D genes are given only for firm matches. A row's size may be missing; if present it is once, few, many or a size class.

abundance: -
j_gene: TRBJ2-7
v_gene: TRBV10-2
d_gene: TRBD2
CDR3aa: CASSRLAGGSYEQYF
CDR3nt: TGCGCCAGCAGTAGACTAGCGGGGGGTTCCTACGAGCAGTACTTC

abundance: -
j_gene: TRBJ2-7
v_gene: TRBV2
d_gene: TRBD1
CDR3aa: CASRTGTGTYEQYF
CDR3nt: TGTGCCAGCAGAACCGGGACAGGGACCTACGAGCAGTACTTC

abundance: -
j_gene: TRBJ2-7
v_gene: TRBV7-8
d_gene: TRBD1
CDR3aa: CASSVGQGQEQYF
CDR3nt: TGTGCCAGCAGCGTAGGACAGGGACAAGAGCAGTACTTC

abundance: -
j_gene: TRBJ1-4
v_gene: TRBV7-9
d_gene: -
CDR3aa: CASNMRSGEKLFF
CDR3nt: TGTGCCAGCAATATGAGGAGTGGTGAAAAACTGTTTTTT

abundance: -
j_gene: TRBJ2-7
v_gene: TRBV11-2
d_gene: -
CDR3aa: CASSLNLAVSYEQYF
CDR3nt: TGTGCCAGCAGCTTAAATTTGGCAGTTTCCTACGAGCAGTACTTC

abundance: -
j_gene: TRBJ1-2
v_gene: TRBV4-3
d_gene: -
CDR3aa: CASSQDQGRGYTF
CDR3nt: TGCGCCAGCAGCCAAGATCAGGGACGTGGCTACACCTTC

abundance: -
j_gene: TRBJ1-4
v_gene: TRBV7-9
d_gene: -
CDR3aa: CASSLASGTQLEKLFF
CDR3nt: TGTGCCAGCAGTCTTGCTTCCGGGACACAACTTGAAAAACTGTTTTTT

abundance: -
j_gene: TRBJ2-3
v_gene: TRBV6-2/TRBV6-3
d_gene: TRBD1
CDR3aa: CASSHGQGARDTQYF
CDR3nt: TGTGCCAGCAGCCATGGACAGGGGGCAAGAGATACGCAGTATTTT

abundance: once
j_gene: TRBJ2-2
v_gene: TRBV29-1
d_gene: TRBD1
CDR3aa: CSVGTGGSTGELFF
CDR3nt: TGCAGCGTCGGGACAGGGGGCAGCACCGGGGAGCTGTTTTTT

abundance: -
j_gene: TRBJ1-1
v_gene: TRBV9
d_gene: -
CDR3aa: CASSVVSGGGMNTEAFF
CDR3nt: TGTGCCAGCAGCGTAGTCTCGGGGGGCGGAATGAACACTGAAGCTTTCTTT

abundance: -
j_gene: TRBJ1-1
v_gene: TRBV29-1
d_gene: -
CDR3aa: CSVKDRQAFF
CDR3nt: TGCAGCGTTAAGGACAGACAAGCTTTCTTT

abundance: once
j_gene: TRBJ2-7
v_gene: TRBV5-5
d_gene: -
CDR3aa: CASSTGTVAYEQYF
CDR3nt: TGTGCCAGCAGCACAGGGACGGTTGCCTACGAGCAGTACTTC

abundance: -
j_gene: TRBJ2-5
v_gene: TRBV11-2
d_gene: -
CDR3aa: CASSLLLFQETQYF
CDR3nt: TGTGCCAGCAGCCTCCTCTTGTTTCAAGAGACCCAGTACTTC

abundance: -
j_gene: TRBJ1-2
v_gene: TRBV2
d_gene: -
CDR3aa: CASSGLNYGYTF
CDR3nt: TGTGCCAGCAGTGGCCTTAACTATGGCTACACCTTC

abundance: -
j_gene: TRBJ1-6
v_gene: TRBV7-9
d_gene: -
CDR3aa: CASSLRDPINSPLHF
CDR3nt: TGTGCCAGCAGCTTACGGGACCCCATAAATTCACCCCTCCACTTT

abundance: -
j_gene: TRBJ2-3
v_gene: TRBV11-2
d_gene: -
CDR3aa: CASSTGRIPSTDTQYF
CDR3nt: TGTGCCAGCAGCACGGGACGGATACCTAGCACAGATACGCAGTATTTT

abundance: -
j_gene: TRBJ1-2
v_gene: TRBV25-1
d_gene: TRBD1
CDR3aa: CASSEFWDREYGYTF
CDR3nt: TGTGCCAGCAGTGAATTTTGGGACAGGGAATATGGCTACACCTTC

abundance: -
j_gene: TRBJ2-6
v_gene: TRBV30
d_gene: -
CDR3aa: CAWSSGRTSGANVLTF
CDR3nt: TGTGCCTGGAGTTCGGGTCGGACCTCTGGGGCCAACGTCCTGACTTTC

abundance: -
j_gene: TRBJ2-7
v_gene: TRBV3-1/TRBV3-2
d_gene: TRBD1
CDR3aa: CASSRATGTGRLEQYF
CDR3nt: TGTGCCAGCAGCCGAGCGACTGGGACAGGGAGGTTGGAGCAGTACTTC

abundance: -
j_gene: TRBJ1-2
v_gene: TRBV2
d_gene: TRBD1
CDR3aa: CASSDTGDYGYTF
CDR3nt: TGTGCCAGCAGTGACACAGGGGACTATGGCTACACCTTC

abundance: -
j_gene: TRBJ2-2
v_gene: TRBV5-1
d_gene: TRBD2
CDR3aa: CASSLTARGYTGELFF
CDR3nt: TGCGCCAGCAGCTTGACCGCGCGGGGGTACACCGGGGAGCTGTTTTTT

abundance: once
j_gene: TRBJ1-4
v_gene: TRBV10-1
d_gene: -
CDR3aa: CASGPGVEDEKLFF
CDR3nt: TGCGCCAGCGGTCCCGGGGTTGAGGATGAAAAACTGTTTTTT

abundance: -
j_gene: TRBJ1-1
v_gene: TRBV29-1
d_gene: TRBD1
CDR3aa: CSAATGMNTEAFF
CDR3nt: TGCAGCGCTGCGACAGGGATGAACACTGAAGCTTTCTTT

abundance: -
j_gene: TRBJ2-1
v_gene: TRBV11-2
d_gene: TRBD2
CDR3aa: CASSFQQTSGGNEQFF
CDR3nt: TGTGCCAGCAGCTTCCAACAGACTAGCGGGGGAAATGAGCAGTTCTTC

abundance: -
j_gene: TRBJ2-5
v_gene: TRBV18
d_gene: -
CDR3aa: CASSPLPAAQETQYF
CDR3nt: TGTGCCAGCTCACCACTCCCGGCAGCTCAAGAGACCCAGTACTTC

abundance: -
j_gene: TRBJ1-6
v_gene: TRBV7-9
d_gene: -
CDR3aa: CASSLEGTVNSPLHF
CDR3nt: TGTGCCAGCAGCTTAGAAGGGACGGTGAATTCACCCCTCCACTTT

abundance: -
j_gene: TRBJ2-5
v_gene: TRBV5-1
d_gene: -
CDR3aa: CASSSHQETQYF
CDR3nt: TGCGCCAGCAGCTCCCACCAAGAGACCCAGTACTTC

abundance: -
j_gene: TRBJ1-4
v_gene: TRBV21-1
d_gene: -
CDR3aa: CASSNNFRPSGGEKLFF
CDR3nt: TGTGCCAGCAGCAATAATTTCAGGCCATCTGGTGGGGAAAAACTGTTTTTT

abundance: -
j_gene: TRBJ2-7
v_gene: TRBV7-8
d_gene: -
CDR3aa: CASSLKRGEISYEQYF
CDR3nt: TGTGCCAGCAGCTTGAAAAGGGGGGAAATCTCCTACGAGCAGTACTTC

abundance: -
j_gene: TRBJ1-5
v_gene: TRBV7-6
d_gene: -
CDR3aa: CASSLEWNQPQHF
CDR3nt: TGTGCCAGCAGCTTAGAGTGGAATCAGCCCCAGCATTTT

abundance: once
j_gene: TRBJ2-3
v_gene: TRBV9
d_gene: -
CDR3aa: CASSVGTRFADTQYF
CDR3nt: TGTGCCAGCAGCGTCGGTACCCGCTTTGCAGATACGCAGTATTTT

abundance: -
j_gene: TRBJ1-5
v_gene: TRBV20-1
d_gene: -
CDR3aa: CSASSRNQPQHF
CDR3nt: TGCAGTGCTAGTTCCAGAAATCAGCCCCAGCATTTT

abundance: -
j_gene: TRBJ2-5
v_gene: TRBV2
d_gene: -
CDR3aa: CASTTGMAETQYF
CDR3nt: TGTGCCAGCACAACGGGTATGGCGGAGACCCAGTACTTC

abundance: -
j_gene: TRBJ2-1
v_gene: TRBV4-3
d_gene: TRBD2
CDR3aa: CASSQPGGSYHGEQFF
CDR3nt: TGCGCCAGCAGCCAACCGGGGGGATCTTACCATGGTGAGCAGTTCTTC

abundance: -
j_gene: TRBJ2-3
v_gene: TRBV27
d_gene: TRBD2
CDR3aa: CASKSGLAGGPFTDTQYF
CDR3nt: TGTGCCAGCAAATCGGGACTAGCGGGGGGGCCGTTCACAGATACGCAGTATTTT

abundance: -
j_gene: TRBJ1-5
v_gene: TRBV7-2
d_gene: -
CDR3aa: CASSLHRDSNQPQHF
CDR3nt: TGTGCCAGCAGCCTCCACAGGGATAGCAATCAGCCCCAGCATTTT

abundance: -
j_gene: TRBJ2-3
v_gene: TRBV4-2
d_gene: -
CDR3aa: CASSQAVSAGATDTQYF
CDR3nt: TGTGCCAGCAGCCAAGCAGTGAGTGCGGGCGCCACAGATACGCAGTATTTT

abundance: -
j_gene: TRBJ1-6
v_gene: TRBV5-1
d_gene: -
CDR3aa: CASSLAQGGSPLHF
CDR3nt: TGCGCCAGCAGCTTGGCGCAGGGCGGTTCACCCCTCCACTTT

abundance: -
j_gene: TRBJ2-2
v_gene: TRBV18
d_gene: -
CDR3aa: CASSPPGQRTNTGELFF
CDR3nt: TGTGCCAGCTCACCACCGGGTCAGAGAACGAACACCGGGGAGCTGTTTTTT

abundance: -
j_gene: TRBJ2-1
v_gene: TRBV10-1
d_gene: -
CDR3aa: CASSGEARDEQFF
CDR3nt: TGCGCCAGCAGTGGAGAAGCCCGGGATGAGCAGTTCTTC

abundance: many
j_gene: TRBJ2-5
v_gene: TRBV6-5
d_gene: TRBD1
CDR3aa: CASSYYRGETQYF
CDR3nt: TGTGCCAGCAGTTATTACAGGGGAGAGACCCAGTACTTC

abundance: -
j_gene: TRBJ1-1
v_gene: TRBV18
d_gene: TRBD1
CDR3aa: CASSPQTGKTEAFF
CDR3nt: TGTGCCAGCTCACCCCAGACAGGGAAGACTGAAGCTTTCTTT

abundance: -
j_gene: TRBJ1-4
v_gene: TRBV2
d_gene: -
CDR3aa: CASSVQGNEKLFF
CDR3nt: TGTGCCAGCAGTGTACAGGGTAATGAAAAACTGTTTTTT

abundance: few
j_gene: TRBJ2-7
v_gene: TRBV7-2
d_gene: -
CDR3aa: CASCQGSCDEQYF
CDR3nt: TGTGCCAGTTGTCAGGGGAGCTGCGACGAGCAGTACTTC

abundance: -
j_gene: TRBJ1-6
v_gene: TRBV19
d_gene: -
CDR3aa: CASRARGYNSPLHF
CDR3nt: TGTGCCAGTAGGGCCCGGGGATATAATTCACCCCTCCACTTT

abundance: -
j_gene: TRBJ1-2
v_gene: TRBV18
d_gene: -
CDR3aa: CASSPEQTGYTF
CDR3nt: TGTGCCAGCTCACCGGAACAGACCGGCTACACCTTC

abundance: -
j_gene: TRBJ2-1
v_gene: TRBV19
d_gene: -
CDR3aa: CASTSSYNEQFF
CDR3nt: TGTGCCAGTACTAGCTCCTACAATGAGCAGTTCTTC